Included here is one T cell receptor (beta chain) sequence, with context. These data come from a study of blood T cell repertoires in COVID-19. Study background: T cells, B-cell-depleted T cells, or PBMCs provided the cDNA or gDNA that served as material.

The assay was immunoSEQ multiplex PCR, and TCRdb's table has in-frame clones only and misses some. The sample lists some 290,000 clones; roughly 91% were seen once. Those enrolled, adults aged 18 to 89 years, came from about 24 US areas. The study counted Cohort 3 donors as recovered given two negative PCRs, clearance, or symptom resolution. The CDR3 totals 17 residues. V was clipped by 0 bases and J by 4 bases, with 18 bases between them. Germline V gives CDR1 LNHDA, CDR2 SQIVND (reference sequence). Sequencing input: PBMCs or T cells enriched from blood (not recorded which). This chain joins TRBV19 and TRBJ1-2, with D perhaps TRBD1 (6 bases). This clonotype was sampled from a woman under 40 who had recovered from COVID-19. This CDR3 reads CASSIDPRTARLYGYTF. In DNA form, the CDR3 reads TGTGCCAGTAGTATAGATCCACGGACAGCGCGCCTCTATGGCTACACCTTC.